A single sample is the source of the 27 T cell receptor beta chains below, sequenced in a study of esophageal squamous cell carcinoma under preoperative chemotherapy. TCRdb processed the PCR reads anew with MiXCR; each CDR3 protein has one entry. The repertoire holds around 34,000 distinct CDR3 sequences, with 40% to 60% as singletons. Sample time point: after preoperative PTX-NDP chemotherapy. Sample collection occurred from a patient given preoperative chemotherapy. The source of these receptors is a human donor with esophageal squamous cell carcinoma. The donor label of this sample is uncertain.

A word on this clonotype: A junction end diverges from the germline sequence, so it may reflect a read error. The CDR3 protein is CASSSGRGAPPETQHF. The CDR3 DNA reads as TGTGCCAGCAGCTCTGGGCGGGGGGCCCCGCCGGAGACCCAACACTTC. J is TRBJ2-5 and V is TRBV7-2, with TRBD2 identical over 8 bases. Germline values: CDR1 SGHTA, CDR2 FQGNSA. The CDR3 runs 16 residues.

This clonotype came up many times. The chain recombines TRBV7-2 with TRBJ2-1; possibly TRBD1 or TRBD2 for D (6 bases each). The J call may be faulty, since TRBJ2-7 better matches the DNA end. Germline CDR1 is SGHTA and CDR2 is FQGNSA. The length of the CDR3 is 15 residues. The CDR3 sequence is CASSYKGGRVGEQYF. CDR3 DNA: TGTGCCAGCAGCTACAAGGGGGGCAGGGTTGGCGAGCAGTACTTC.

This rearrangement joins TRBV7-6 to TRBJ2-2; a possible D gene is TRBD2 (6 bases). CDR1 is SGHVS, CDR2 FNYEAQ, per germline. There are 15 residues in the CDR3. The germline V and J ends were trimmed by 8 bases and 4 bases, with 17 bases remaining between them. CDR3 loop: CASSIGTVSTGELFF. The DNA for the CDR3 is TGTGCCAGCTCTATCGGGACTGTGAGCACCGGGGAGCTGTTTTTT.

About this clonotype itself: One end of the junction does not line up with germline, which may come from a read error. This sequence joins TRBV12-3 or TRBV12-4 and TRBJ2-4; possibly TRBD2 for D (6 bases). The length of the CDR3 is 14 residues. For the CDR3, the DNA is TGTCCCAGCTCGGCGCGGGGAGCCAAAGACACGCAGTACTTC. Translation: CPSSARGAKDTQYF.

A word on this clonotype: The junction departs from the called germline gene at one end, perhaps through a read error. The chain employs TRBV7-6 and TRBJ2-3, with D unclear. The germline V gene encodes CDR1 SGHVS and CDR2 FNYEAQ. This CDR3 is 14 amino acids long. The CDR3 here is CASSLGTGRKVQYF. The CDR3, as DNA: TGTGCCAGCAGCTTAGGAACGGGCCGGAAGGTCCAGTATTTC.

This clonotype was counted a single time. The rearrangement links TRBV18 to TRBJ2-3; no firm D call. The V end was cut by 0 bases, the J end by 1 base, with 5 bases between. The germline V gene encodes CDR1 KGHSH and CDR2 LQKENI. This CDR3 has 14 amino acids. The CDR3 loop reads CASSPPTGTDTQYF. As DNA, the CDR3 is TGTGCCAGCTCACCACCCACAGGCACAGATACGCAGTATTTT.

The chain combines TRBV12-3 or TRBV12-4 with TRBJ1-5; 7 bases agree with TRBD1. The length of the CDR3 is 16 residues. With V trimmed by 5 bases and J by 8 bases, 15 bases remained unmatched. The CDR3 reads CASSAPGTASRKPQHF. The DNA of the CDR3 is TGTGCCAGCAGTGCTCCCGGGACAGCCTCTAGGAAGCCCCAGCATTTT.

This chain links TRBV12-3 or TRBV12-4 with TRBJ2-3; TRBD2 aligns across 13 bases. Matching the DNA end better, TRBJ2-5 makes the J call doubtful. This CDR3 comprises 16 residues. The CDR3 nucleotides read TGTGCCAGCAGTACTACTAGCGGGGGGGCCCCAGATACCCAGTACTTC. Residues: CASSTTSGGAPDTQYF.

Regarding this clonotype: One end of the junction does not line up with germline, which may come from a read error. The gene calls are TRBV7-2 and TRBJ2-4; D is unresolved. CDR3 length: 14 amino acids. The germline CDR1 and CDR2 sequences are SGHTA and FQGNSA. CDR3 protein: CGSTLLRSKNIQYF. As DNA, the CDR3 is TGTGGCAGCACCTTACTGCGTAGCAAAAACATTCAGTATTTC.

The chain carries TRBV27 and TRBJ2-3; 7 bases align to TRBD1. The CDR3 has 13 residues. In germline, CDR1 is MNHEY, CDR2 SMNVEV (reference sequence). V lost 10 bases, J lost 2 bases, and 6 bases stayed unmatched. CDR3 DNA sequence: TGTGCCACCACAGGGACAGCCACAGATACGCAGTATTTT. It yields the protein CATTGTATDTQYF.

This clonotype was picked up many times. The genes are TRBV12-3 or TRBV12-4 and TRBJ2-3; tentative D call: TRBD2 (6 bases). V shed 5 bases and J shed 4 bases, with 13 bases lying between them. The CDR3 has 14 residues. The CDR3 DNA reads as TGTGCCAGCAGTGCTCCCAGGGAGGCAGATACGCAGTATTTT. Translation: CASSAPREADTQYF.

This clonotype was counted once. It is likely a read error, because the conserved phenylalanine at the end of the CDR3 is missing. The limits of the CDR3 on the DNA are not certain, so only TCRdb's listed CDR3 is given. CDR3 sequence reads: CASSTGLAGQYQETQHS. The chain carries TRBV7-8 and TRBJ2-5; no check of the table's D call, TRBD2, against the DNA was made. Germline V gene data show CDR1 as SGHVS and CDR2 as FQNEAQ. The CDR3 extends over 17 residues, inclusive of both ends.

In its sample, this clonotype was seen many times. The V call is TRBV7-6, the J call TRBJ2-3; possibly TRBD2 for D (6 bases). Germline values: CDR1 SGHVS, CDR2 FNYEAQ. The CDR3 contains 14 residues. V lost 1 base, J lost 4 bases, and 9 bases lay in between. The CDR3 sequence: CASSLVGEADTQYF. CDR3 sequence (DNA): TGTGCCAGCAGCTTAGTAGGGGAGGCAGATACGCAGTATTTT.

The rearrangement uses TRBV7-6 and TRBJ2-5, with 9 bases aligning to TRBD2. The J call may not be correct, given that the DNA end is closer to TRBJ2-3. CDR1 and CDR2 from the germline V gene are SGHVS and FNYEAQ. This CDR3 spans 14 amino acids. The DNA of the CDR3 is TGTGCCAGCAGCGCGGGGGGGTTCCCAGAGACCCAGTATTTT. Translated, it gives CASSAGGFPETQYF.

The chain couples TRBV19 to TRBJ2-1; 11 bases align to TRBD1. The J call may be mistaken, given a closer DNA end match to TRBJ2-7. The length of the CDR3 is 17 residues. Germline V gene data show CDR1 as LNHDA and CDR2 as SQIVND (reference sequence). The CDR3 DNA is TGTGCCAGTAGTAAAGCCTACCCGGGACAGGGGGACGACGAGCAGTACTTC. It codes for CASSKAYPGQGDDEQYF.

Of note for this clonotype: This CDR3 fails to terminate in the conserved phenylalanine or tryptophan, so it likely reflects a read error. No DNA is shown, since the ends of the CDR3 on it are uncertain; the CDR3 is the one TCRdb lists. CDR3 amino acids: CASSFFERVLLRAAH. V and J are TRBV11-2 and TRBJ2-7; the table's D gene call, TRBD2, was not cross checked with the DNA. The CDR3 numbers 15 amino acids, ends counted. Germline CDR1 SGHAT, CDR2 FQNNGV.

As regards this clonotype: One end of the junction is discordant with germline, which a read error may explain. This chain joins TRBV7-8 and TRBJ2-2; D gene uncertain. The J call may not be correct, given that the DNA end is closer to TRBJ2-3. The CDR3 consists of 13 residues. Germline CDR1 is SGHVS and CDR2 is FQNEAQ. The CDR3 here is CGIHSGSTDAQYF. The CDR3 nucleotides read TGTGGCATCCACAGTGGAAGCACAGATGCGCAGTATTTT.

This clonotype showed up just a few times. This may be a read error, as it is one base from a much larger clone. J is TRBJ2-1 and V is TRBV6-1, with a tentative D call TRBD2 (6 bases). CDR1 is MNHNS and CDR2 is SASEGT in the germline V gene. This CDR3 comprises 14 residues. V was clipped by 6 bases and J by 10 bases, with 19 bases between them. The CDR3 DNA reads TGTGCCAGCAGGGGAGGCTTCACGGTGTACGAGCAGTTCTTC. This encodes CASRGGFTVYEQFF.

V usage is TRBV12-5 and J usage is TRBJ2-5, with D possibly being TRBD2 (5 bases). The germline V and J ends were trimmed by 6 bases and 5 bases, with 7 bases remaining between them. This CDR3 is 11 amino acids long. Germline V gene sequence: CDR1 LGHNT, CDR2 FRNRAP. Written as DNA, the CDR3 is TGTGCTAGTGGCGGAGGTGAGACCCAGTACTTC. It is translated as CASGGGETQYF.

V and J are TRBV7-2 and TRBJ2-5; TRBD1 or TRBD2 may be the D gene (6 bases each). There are 18 residues in the CDR3. Germline V gene data show CDR1 as SGHTA and CDR2 as FQGNSA. V lost 1 base, J lost 11 bases, and 29 bases lay in between. CDR3 coding DNA: TGTGCCAGCAGCTTAGGGCTAGCCGGGGGCCGTGACCAAGAGATTCAGTACTTC. This encodes CASSLGLAGGRDQEIQYF.

This clonotype showed up just once. The CDR3 carries no conserved terminal phenylalanine or tryptophan, so it likely arises from a read error. The DNA is left out, because the CDR3 cannot be placed on it with certainty; the CDR3 is given as TCRdb lists it. The chain joins TRBV7-2 to TRBJ2-5; the table assigns TRBD2, which was not confirmed against the DNA. The germline V gene has CDR1 SGHTA and CDR2 FQGNSA. Ends included, the CDR3 has 16 residues. CDR3 residues: CASSLGLAGAGETQLL.

The chain is built from TRBV6-1 and TRBJ2-3; TRBD1 or TRBD2 may be the D gene (5 bases each). The better agreement between TRBJ2-7 and the DNA end casts doubt on the J call. Germline-derived CDR1 and CDR2 are MNHNS and SASEGT. This CDR3 is 14 amino acids long. The CDR3 here is CAGTGDRGPDTQYF. In DNA, the CDR3 is TGTGCGGGCACCGGGGACCGCGGCCCAGATACGCAGTACTTC.

A word on this clonotype: Relative to the germline gene, one junction end is altered; a read error may explain this. The V call is TRBV7-8, the J call TRBJ2-2, with a tentative D call TRBD2 (5 bases). The CDR3 totals 16 residues. From germline, CDR1 is SGHVS and CDR2 FQNEAQ. The CDR3 DNA sequence: TGTGCCAGCAGGCGCCTCCGGGCTGCGAGCACCGGGGAGCTGTATTTT. Translated, it gives CASRRLRAASTGELYF.

The gene calls are TRBV6-5 and TRBJ1-1; possibly TRBD1 for D (5 bases). CDR1 is MNHEY, CDR2 SVGAGI, per germline. There are 15 residues in the CDR3. Trimming cost V 4 bases and J 4 bases, with 16 bases left between them. The CDR3 sequence: CASSLGGTSSTEAFF. The CDR3 DNA is TGTGCCAGCAGTTTGGGAGGGACCTCGTCCACTGAAGCTTTCTTT.

This rearrangement joins TRBV11-2 to TRBJ2-3; a weak D match, TRBD1 (5 bases). Germline V gene sequence: CDR1 SGHAT, CDR2 FQNNGV. V was cut by 8 bases and J by 7 bases, with 19 bases left in between. The CDR3 is 14 residues long. CDR3 coding DNA: TGTGCCAGCGGAATAACAGGAGCCGTAAATACGCAGTATTTT. Its translation is CASGITGAVNTQYF.

This sequence joins TRBV6-1 and TRBJ2-2, with D possibly being TRBD1 or TRBD2 (6 bases each). The ends were cut back, 6 bases at V and 1 base at J, with 12 bases in the middle. CDR3 length: 15 residues. Per germline, CDR1 MNHNS and CDR2 SASEGT. The DNA of the CDR3 is TGTGCCAGCAGGGATGGGGGGCTGAACACCGGGGAGCTGTTTTTT. Protein product: CASRDGGLNTGELFF.

The chain employs TRBV20-1 and TRBJ2-1; D is undetermined. The V gene's germline CDR1 is DFQATT and CDR2 SNEGSKA (reference sequence). The CDR3 spans 12 residues. Trimming removed 0 bases at V and 4 bases at J, with 4 bases between. Written as DNA, the CDR3 is TGCAGTGCTAGAGATTTTTACAATGAGCAGTTCTTC. This gives the protein CSARDFYNEQFF.